This T cell receptor (beta chain) was identified in a study of CD8+ T cells in alopecia areata. The study's findings and limits: Especially in alopecia totalis/universalis, lesional scalp showed greater clonality than normal scalp did.

This clone is labeled medium-sized. The target antigen is unknown. Extracted RNA was reverse transcribed, and the resulting cDNA served as sequencing template. TCRdb's table, derived via immunoSEQ multiplex PCR, lists solely in-frame clones and lacks some. The repertoire holds approximately 11,000 clones, with roughly 60% as singletons. The study team obtained lesional scalp punch biopsies and peripheral blood from alopecia areata patients. Germline CDR1 reads MGHRA; CDR2 reads YSYEKL. V gave up 0 bases and J gave up 9 bases, with 15 bases separating them. The CDR3 totals 15 residues. The sequence was obtained from a human donor with alopecia areata. The V and J genes are TRBV4-1 and TRBJ1-5; no definite D call. This specimen was skin, taken at week 0. CDR3 residues: CASSQDPGGLRPQHF. The DNA for the CDR3 is TGCGCCAGCAGCCAAGATCCCGGCGGTCTGAGGCCCCAGCATTTT.